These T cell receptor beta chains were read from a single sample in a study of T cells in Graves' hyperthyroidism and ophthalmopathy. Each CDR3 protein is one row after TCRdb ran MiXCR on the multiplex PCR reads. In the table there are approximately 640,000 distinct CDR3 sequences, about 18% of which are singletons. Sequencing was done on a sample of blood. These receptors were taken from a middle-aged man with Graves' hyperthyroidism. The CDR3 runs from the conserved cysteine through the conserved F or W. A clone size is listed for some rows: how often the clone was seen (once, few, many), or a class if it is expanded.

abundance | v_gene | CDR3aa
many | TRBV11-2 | CASSLGSDYEQYF
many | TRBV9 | CASSVTGTSDTDTQYF
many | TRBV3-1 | CASSQRSRGEQFF
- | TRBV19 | CASSIRDEKLFF
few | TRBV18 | CASSPTGTFYNSPLHF
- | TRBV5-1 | CASSPAGSPLHF
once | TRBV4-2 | CASSQILLVLSKKYNEQFF
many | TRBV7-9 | CASSSEINEQYF
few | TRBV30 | CAWSPGTGQYF
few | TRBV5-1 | CASRDSGNYEQYF
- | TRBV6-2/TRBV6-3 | CASSGQGLNYGYTF
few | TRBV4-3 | CASSQAAGTYEQYF
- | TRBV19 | CASTRGPNTEAFF
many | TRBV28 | CASTGLKEQYF
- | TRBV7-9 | CASSWRQVNTEAFF
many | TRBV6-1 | CASSPYSGTHVLNEKLFF
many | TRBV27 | CASSYGDRDYEQYF
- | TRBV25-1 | CASSEEGHNQPQHF
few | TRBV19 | CASSTRPRAYNSPLHF
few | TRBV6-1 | CASSEASGSTEAFF
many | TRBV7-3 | CASSFSEGPTYGYTF
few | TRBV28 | CASSHRGQGYEQYF
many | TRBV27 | CASSLDRYNQPQHF
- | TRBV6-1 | CASAVASGRAYEQYF
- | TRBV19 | CASKEGAGTDTQYF
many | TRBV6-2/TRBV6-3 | CASLGQGAYEQYF
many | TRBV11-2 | CASSRQGHNQPQHF
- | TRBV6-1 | CASRLAGGVEQYF
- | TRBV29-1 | CSVGLNYGYTF
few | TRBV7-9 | CASSMLAGLGNEQFF
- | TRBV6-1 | CASSGTGVNSPLHF
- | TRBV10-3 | CAISESPGTEAFF
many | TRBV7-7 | CASSPEAGSTDTQYF
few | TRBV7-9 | CASSLGLANEQYF
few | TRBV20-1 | CSARTSGSTDTQYF
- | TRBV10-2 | CASSGGASGSRWTGELFF
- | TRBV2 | CASSEPTSGMVSYNEQFF
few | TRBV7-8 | CASSLDYSANTEAFF
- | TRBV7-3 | CASSPGLGSNEQFF
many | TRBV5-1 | CASSPTGHYEAFF
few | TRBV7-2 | CASSPPGLASATQYF
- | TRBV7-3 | CASSPRGGRLPGEQYF
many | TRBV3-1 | CASSRGGQTYEQYF
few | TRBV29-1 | CSVDLGLNYEQYF